These 30 T cell receptor beta chains originate from one sample sequenced in a study of blood T cell repertoires in COVID-19. TCRdb keeps only in-frame clones here, not all; method: immunoSEQ multiplex PCR. This sample yields approximately 170,000 clones, of which 84% are seen a single time; roughly 12% belongs to the top ten. The sample comprised PBMCs or T cells enriched from blood (not recorded which). The receptor source for this set is a man aged 50-60 years who had recovered from COVID-19.

The chain joins TRBV7-9 to TRBJ2-7; 8 bases are a match to TRBD1. The CDR3 extends over 15 amino acids. The germline V gene has CDR1 SEHNR and CDR2 FQNEAQ (reference sequence). V trimming: 1 base; J trimming: 5 bases; junction bases outside the gene matches: 7. CDR3 sequence: CASSLDGTGSDEQYF. In DNA form, the CDR3 reads TGTGCCAGCAGCTTAGACGGGACAGGCAGCGACGAGCAGTACTTC.

The chain joins TRBV14 to TRBJ2-7; the D is unclear. CDR3 size: 14 residues. Trimming pared 0 bases from V and 4 bases from J, leaving 10 bases between. Germline CDR1 SGHDN, CDR2 FVKESK. The CDR3: CASSQDAGRYEQYF. As DNA, the CDR3 is TGTGCCAGCAGCCAAGACGCCGGTCGGTACGAGCAGTACTTC.

V is TRBV19 and J is TRBJ1-2, with no clear D. The CDR3 runs to 11 residues. Trimming took off 2 bases at V and 9 bases at J, with 7 bases between the two ends. Germline V gene lookup returns CDR1 LNHDA and CDR2 SQIVND (reference sequence). CDR3 nucleotide sequence: TGTGCCAGTAGTATATGGTACAGCTACACCTTC. Translating it yields CASSIWYSYTF.

The chain uses TRBV6-5 and TRBJ2-7; 11 bases line up with TRBD2. This CDR3 contains 15 residues. Germline CDR1 MNHEY, CDR2 SVGAGI. The V gene end was trimmed by 8 bases and the J gene end by 4 bases; junction bases not matched to a gene: 10. CDR3 amino acids: CASLSTTSGGYEQYF. DNA for the CDR3: TGTGCCAGCTTAAGCACAACTAGCGGGGGTTACGAGCAGTACTTC.

The chain carries TRBV4-1 and TRBJ1-2; D uncertain. Germline V gives CDR1 MGHRA, CDR2 YSYEKL. The CDR3 is made up of 16 amino acids. Trimming took 0 bases from V and 2 from J, leaving 13 bases between them. CDR3 DNA sequence: TGCGCCAGCAGCCAAGATTCGGGCGGGTACAACTATGGCTACACCTTC. As protein: CASSQDSGGYNYGYTF.

The chain has TRBV6-1 and TRBJ1-2; D gene ambiguous. V lost 8 bases and J lost 5, with 15 bases in between. Per the germline V gene, CDR1 is MNHNS and CDR2 is SASEGT. This CDR3 has 13 amino acids. In DNA, the CDR3 is TGTGCCAGCTCGGAAGGGCGGGTTTATGGCTACACCTTC. This gives the protein CASSEGRVYGYTF.

For the CDR3, the DNA is TGTGCCACAAAACCGTTCTTACAGGGGCTCATAGGCAATCAGCCCCAGCATTTT. Translating gives CATKPFLQGLIGNQPQHF. The chain has TRBV2 and TRBJ1-5; 7 nucleotides match TRBD1. The CDR3 is made up of 18 amino acids. J lost 2 bases, V lost 10 bases, and 20 bases had no gene match. Germline lookup yields CDR1 SNHLY and CDR2 FYNNEI. Supplemented by reference TRBV2 and TRBJ1-5, the full variable domain reads EPEVTQTPSHQVTQMGQEVILRCVPISNHLYFYWYRQILGQKVEFLVSFYNNEISEKSEIFDDQFSVERPDGSNFTLKIRSTKLEDSAMYFCATKPFLQGLIGNQPQHFGDGTRLSIL.

The J gene is TRBJ2-5, the V gene TRBV7-2; 10 nucleotides align to TRBD2. Trimming at V came to 2 bases and at J to 4 bases, leaving 7 bases not matched to a gene. Germline V lookup: CDR1 SGHTA, CDR2 FQGNSA. The CDR3 sequence is 16 residues long. CDR3 region: CASSLPSGGFGETQYF. CDR3 DNA: TGTGCCAGCAGCTTACCTAGCGGGGGATTCGGAGAGACCCAGTACTTC. Looking up the rest from reference TRBV7-2 and TRBJ2-5 gives the full variable domain: GAGVSQSPSNKVTEKGKDVELRCDPISGHTALYWYRQSLGQGLEFLIYFQGNSAPDKSGLPSDRFSAERTGGSVSTLTIQRTQQEDSAVYLCASSLPSGGFGETQYFGPGTRLLVL.

The chain couples TRBV19 to TRBJ1-1; tentatively, D is TRBD1 (6 bases). Trimming removed 6 bases from V and 4 bases from J, with 18 bases in between. CDR3 length: 15 residues. Germline CDR1 reads LNHDA; CDR2 reads SQIVND (reference sequence). DNA for the CDR3: TGTGCCAGTAGGGCTAAGGGGGGGCGTATCACTGAAGCTTTCTTT. The encoded protein is CASRAKGGRITEAFF.

V gene TRBV7-9 combines with J gene TRBJ1-1; 10 bases are a match to TRBD1. This CDR3 comprises 15 residues. V dropped 4 bases and J dropped 3; count of bases not matched to a gene: 5. Germline V CDR1 and CDR2: SEHNR, FQNEAQ (reference sequence). In DNA form, the CDR3 reads TGTGCCAGCAGCTCAGCGGGACAGGGGCACACTGAAGCTTTCTTT. The encoded protein is CASSSAGQGHTEAFF.

The chain employs TRBV4-3 and TRBJ2-2; 7 nucleotides align to TRBD2. This CDR3 comprises 16 residues. V was clipped by 2 bases and J by 2 bases; unmatched bases: 5. CDR1 is LGHNA and CDR2 is YSLEER in the germline V gene. CDR3 region: CASSQLADLNTGELFF. The CDR3 DNA sequence: TGCGCCAGCAGCCAACTAGCGGATTTAAACACCGGGGAGCTGTTTTTT.

V is TRBV7-2 and J is TRBJ2-3; D is unclear. CDR1 and CDR2 (germline): SGHTA, FQGNSA. CDR3 length: 14 residues. Trimming shortened V by 5 bases and J by 0 bases, and 9 bases separated the two germline ends. CDR3 sequence: CASSPRLSTDTQYF. Here the CDR3 DNA reads TGTGCCAGCAGCCCTAGACTTAGCACAGATACGCAGTATTTT.

CDR3 DNA: TGTGCCAGCAGTAGCCTTTCTCCCACTGAAGCTTTCTTT. This gives the protein CASSSLSPTEAFF. This chain uses TRBV12-3 or TRBV12-4 with TRBJ1-1; D gene unclear. Trimming took 5 bases from V and 4 from J, leaving 11 bases between them. The CDR3 contains 13 residues.

The rearrangement links TRBV9 to TRBJ1-2; 8 nucleotides match TRBD1. Germline V CDR1 and CDR2: SGDLS, YYNGEE. The V segment lost 0 bases and the J segment 7 bases; nucleotides outside the gene matches: 5. The CDR3 contains 14 residues. The CDR3 loop reads CASSVGQGQAGYTF. CDR3 DNA sequence: TGTGCCAGCAGCGTAGGTCAGGGACAGGCTGGCTACACCTTC.

The chain uses TRBV5-4 and TRBJ2-1, with 8 bases lining up with TRBD1. V gave up 5 bases and J gave up 5 bases; unmatched junction bases: 9. The CDR3 is made up of 15 amino acids. The germline gives CDR1 SGHNT, CDR2 YYREEE (reference sequence). Written as DNA, the CDR3 is TGTGCCAGCAGGTCGCAGGACAGGGCGAACAATGAGCAGTTCTTC. Translation: CASRSQDRANNEQFF.

CDR3: CASFPRAIGELFF. Here the CDR3 DNA reads TGTGCCAGCTTTCCCAGGGCCATCGGGGAGCTGTTTTTT. The chain combines TRBV28 with TRBJ2-2; D may be TRBD1 (5 bases). The length of the CDR3 is 13 residues. V shed 8 bases and J shed 7 bases, with 14 bases lying between them. Germline lookup yields CDR1 MDHEN and CDR2 SYDVKM.

The chain recombines TRBV30 with TRBJ1-4; D unclear. V lost 0 bases and J lost 7, with 9 bases in between. The CDR3 is 13 residues long. Germline V lookup: CDR1 GTSNPN, CDR2 SVGIG (reference sequence). CDR3 DNA sequence: TGTGCCTGGAGTGTACATGGAGGTGAAAAACTGTTTTTT. Residues: CAWSVHGGEKLFF.

This rearrangement joins TRBV19 to TRBJ1-1; TRBD1 agrees at 7 bases. The CDR3 loop spans 16 amino acids. Trimming at V came to 2 bases and at J to 2 bases, leaving 8 bases not matched to a gene. The germline CDR1 and CDR2 sequences are LNHDA and SQIVND (reference sequence). CDR3 residues: CASSITQTGTNTEAFF. CDR3 nucleotides: TGTGCCAGTAGTATAACCCAGACAGGGACTAACACTGAAGCTTTCTTT. The entire variable domain, with the rest obtained from reference TRBV19 and TRBJ1-1, is as follows: DGGITQSPKYLFRKEGQNVTLSCEQNLNHDAMYWYRQDPGQGLRLIYYSQIVNDFQKGDIAEGYSVSREKKESFPLTVTSAQKNPTAFYLCASSITQTGTNTEAFFGQGTRLTVV.

V usage is TRBV5-8 and J usage is TRBJ2-7; D perhaps matches TRBD1 (5 bases). This CDR3 comprises 15 residues. The germline CDR1 and CDR2 sequences are SGHTS and YDEGEE. Between the trimmed V and J ends, which lost 1 base and 3 bases, there was a span of 14 bases. CDR3 sequence (DNA): TGTGCCAGCAGCTTGATTGGGGCAGGCGGCTACGAGCAGTACTTC. It yields the protein CASSLIGAGGYEQYF.

This rearrangement joins TRBV4-3 to TRBJ2-7; TRBD2 matches 7 bases. The trim removed 0 bases at V and 2 bases at J, leaving 7 bases unmatched. Germline CDR1 reads LGHNA; CDR2 reads YSLEER. The CDR3 runs 16 residues. The CDR3 nucleotides read TGCGCCAGCAGCCAAGATAGGGCGGGGGTGACCTACGAGCAGTACTTC. Translation gives CASSQDRAGVTYEQYF.

The chain is built from TRBV19 and TRBJ1-3; D ambiguous. This CDR3 has 17 residues. The germline V and J ends were trimmed by 1 base and 0 bases, with 13 bases remaining between them. CDR1 is LNHDA and CDR2 is SQIVND in the germline V gene (reference sequence). The CDR3 DNA is TGTGCCAGTAGTATAGCCTGGACGGGAGACTCTGGAAACACCATATATTTT. It codes for CASSIAWTGDSGNTIYF.

The chain carries TRBV5-6 and TRBJ2-1; TRBD1 matches at 9 bases. Per the germline V gene, CDR1 is SGHDT and CDR2 is YYEEEE. This CDR3 has 15 residues. V shed 5 bases and J 9 bases; nucleotides not matched to a gene: 12. CDR3 protein: CASSNRDRVVGEQFF. The CDR3 coding sequence is TGTGCCAGCAGTAACCGGGACAGGGTCGTAGGTGAGCAGTTCTTC.

This clone appeared a single time. The chain has TRBV28 and TRBJ1-3; no definite D call. The CDR3 loop spans 12 amino acids. With 6 bases removed from V and 3 bases from J, the gap between germline ends came to 6 bases. Germline-derived CDR1 and CDR2 are MDHEN and SYDVKM. CDR3 in DNA: TGTGCCAGCAGCGTGTTTGGAAACACCATATATTTT. Protein product: CASSVFGNTIYF.

The rearrangement joins TRBV28 to TRBJ1-4; 12 bases agree with TRBD1. The CDR3 is 15 amino acids. Germline CDR1 reads MDHEN; CDR2 reads SYDVKM. Losses at the gene ends were 5 bases for V and 5 bases for J; bases not matched to a gene: 3. Here the CDR3 DNA reads TGTGCCAGCAGTCCCGGGACAGGGGGCAATGAAAAACTGTTTTTT. This gives the protein CASSPGTGGNEKLFF.

This clone is judged medium-sized. V gene TRBV28 combines with J gene TRBJ1-2; D is uncertain. Trimming removed 3 bases at V and 4 bases at J, with 3 bases between. The CDR3 has 11 amino acids. Germline V CDR1 and CDR2: MDHEN, SYDVKM. CDR3 amino acids: CASSFLYGYTF. CDR3 bases: TGTGCCAGCAGTTTCCTCTATGGCTACACCTTC.

The chain links TRBV28 to TRBJ2-3; a weak D match, TRBD1 (6 bases). V lost 4 bases to trimming and J lost 3 bases, with 11 bases between them. Germline-derived CDR1 and CDR2 are MDHEN and SYDVKM. The length of the CDR3 is 14 residues. This CDR3 reads CASSYPQGTDTQYF. In nucleotides, the CDR3 is TGTGCCAGCAGTTACCCCCAGGGGACAGATACGCAGTATTTT.

The chain is built from TRBV7-2 and TRBJ2-3, with 8 positions matching TRBD2. V was clipped by 5 bases and J by 5 bases; unmatched bases: 9. The CDR3 covers 15 residues. Germline V gene lookup returns CDR1 SGHTA and CDR2 FQGNSA. The CDR3 DNA is TGTGCCAGCAGCCGGCTGCCGCGGGGGGAAGATACGCAGTATTTT. Its protein product is CASSRLPRGEDTQYF.

This clone appeared a single time. The V call is TRBV10-3, the J call TRBJ2-7; no clear D. The CDR3 has 15 residues. Trimming removed 0 bases from V and 4 bases from J, with 13 bases in between. CDR1 ENHRY and CDR2 SYGVKD come from the germline V gene. In DNA form, the CDR3 reads TGTGCCATCAGTGAGTCGACTTCTACCGTTTACGAGCAGTACTTC. This gives the protein CAISESTSTVYEQYF.

The chain uses TRBV6-5 and TRBJ2-3; D is possibly TRBD2 (6 bases). The CDR3 has 15 residues. Trimming pared 6 bases from V and 8 bases from J, leaving 21 bases between. CDR1 is MNHEY and CDR2 is SVGAGI in the germline V gene. The CDR3 loop reads CASRVSVGGEGTQYF. The CDR3 bases are TGTGCCAGCAGGGTCAGCGTGGGGGGAGAGGGTACGCAGTATTTT.

This clone was seen a few times. This rearrangement joins TRBV29-1 to TRBJ2-3; maybe TRBD1 (6 bases). V was trimmed by 3 bases and J by 3 bases, leaving 13 bases between them. Germline CDR1 is SQVTM and CDR2 is ANQGSEA. This CDR3 contains 14 residues. The CDR3 region is CSVDSPQGTDTQYF. CDR3 DNA sequence: TGCAGCGTTGATTCCCCCCAGGGGACAGATACGCAGTATTTT.